Listed below are T cell receptor beta chains from one sample, sequenced in a study of blood T cells in healthy people across ages. TCRdb processed the 5' RACE reads anew with MiXCR; each CDR3 protein has one entry. The profile shows some 930,000 distinct CDR3 sequences, about 28% of them singletons. This sample also appeared in a second study, on T cells of mothers and their children.

Sequencing input: blood. Receptor source: a woman in her 40s in good health. The CDR3 runs from the conserved cysteine through the conserved F or W. A D gene is named only where the DNA matches it firmly. Clone size, where shown, is once, few, many, or a class for clones that have expanded.

clone size	V gene	D gene	J gene	CDR3 protein	CDR3 DNA
few	TRBV20-1	-	TRBJ1-5	CSASNREGVSNQPQHF	TGCAGTGCTTCCAACAGGGAAGGGGTTAGCAATCAGCCCCAGCATTTT
-	TRBV20-1	-	TRBJ1-1	CSASVRDGRKNTEAFF	TGCAGTGCTTCCGTCCGGGACGGAAGAAAGAACACTGAAGCTTTCTTT
once	TRBV28	-	TRBJ2-7	CASRGGGSNSYEQYF	TGTGCCAGCAGGGGGGGCGGATCAAACTCCTACGAGCAGTACTTC
many	TRBV2	-	TRBJ2-6	CASRLSGTSGANVLTF	TGTGCCAGCAGACTATCAGGGACCTCTGGGGCCAACGTCCTGACTTTC
-	TRBV20-1	TRBD2	TRBJ2-1	CSARTLAGANYNEQVF	TGCAGTGCTAGGACACTAGCGGGGGCTAACTACAATGAGCAGGTCTTC
once	TRBV12-3/TRBV12-4	-	TRBJ1-1	CASTRKSGTGMNTEAFF	TGTGCCAGCACCCGAAAGTCAGGGACGGGGATGAACACTGAAGCTTTCTTT
-	TRBV5-1	-	TRBJ2-5	CASSSGDSDQETQYF	TGCGCCAGCAGCTCGGGAGACAGCGACCAAGAGACCCAGTACTTC
-	TRBV4-1	-	TRBJ2-6	CASSQAFGSGANVLTF	TGCGCCAGCAGCCAAGCCTTTGGCTCTGGGGCCAACGTCCTGACTTTC
many	TRBV12-3/TRBV12-4	-	TRBJ2-7	CASSLKVEYEQYF	TGTGCCAGCAGTTTAAAGGTCGAATACGAGCAGTACTTC
-	TRBV7-2	-	TRBJ2-1	CASSTRKANEQFF	TGTGCCAGCAGCACCCGGAAGGCGAATGAGCAGTTCTTC
many	TRBV7-6	TRBD1	TRBJ1-2	CASSLDVAGQGGGYTF	TGTGCCAGCAGCTTAGACGTCGCAGGACAGGGAGGTGGCTACACCTTC
-	TRBV5-1	-	TRBJ2-5	CASTIGQYQETQYF	TGCGCCAGCACCATCGGACAGTACCAAGAGACCCAGTACTTC
-	TRBV5-1	TRBD1	TRBJ1-1	CASTPGGVRNTEAFF	TGCGCCAGCACCCCAGGGGGGGTCAGGAACACTGAAGCTTTCTTT
few	TRBV19	TRBD1	TRBJ2-7	CASEGQSYEQYF	TGTGCCAGCGAGGGACAGAGCTACGAGCAGTACTTC
many	TRBV29-1	TRBD2	TRBJ2-7	CSVVSSGAASYEQYF	TGCAGCGTAGTTTCTAGCGGGGCGGCCTCCTACGAGCAGTACTTC
-	TRBV20-1	-	TRBJ1-2	CSARGREGEANYGHTF	TGCAGTGCTAGAGGGAGGGAGGGAGAAGCTAACTATGGCCACACCTTC
-	TRBV28	TRBD1	TRBJ2-3	CASSFTGGRDTQYF	TGTGCCAGCAGTTTCACAGGGGGCCGTGATACGCAGTATTTT
many	TRBV28	-	TRBJ2-7	CASSASDEGRRYEQYF	TGTGCCAGCAGTGCCTCGGATGAGGGGAGGAGGTACGAGCAGTACTTC
-	TRBV5-1	-	TRBJ2-3	CASSPTKRSTDTQYF	TGCGCCAGCAGCCCCACGAAGCGGAGCACAGATACGCAGTATTTT
-	TRBV3-1	TRBD2	TRBJ2-3	CASSQRYRLAGKSPTRTDTQYF	TGTGCCAGCAGCCAACGATATCGACTAGCGGGAAAAAGCCCCACACGCACAGATACGCAGTATTTT
few	TRBV12-3/TRBV12-4	-	TRBJ1-1	CASTPGGDTEAFF	TGTGCCAGCACGCCCGGCGGGGACACTGAAGCTTTCTTT
few	TRBV7-2	-	TRBJ1-3	CASSLSRGTGNTIYF	TGTGCCAGCAGCCTGAGCAGGGGAACTGGAAACACCATATATTTT
few	TRBV6-1	-	TRBJ1-1	CASSEMTQGNTEAFF	TGTGCCAGCAGTGAAATGACACAGGGGAACACTGAAGCTTTCTTT
-	TRBV7-9	TRBD2	TRBJ2-7	CAISGSGGSNEQYF	TGTGCCATCAGTGGTTCGGGGGGTTCGAACGAGCAGTACTTC
few	TRBV14	-	TRBJ1-2	CASSTVQVDGYTF	TGTGCCAGCAGCACAGTTCAAGTGGATGGCTACACCTTC
few	TRBV27	-	TRBJ2-7	CASSLGGYNEQYF	TGTGCCAGCAGTTTAGGTGGATACAATGAGCAGTACTTC
-	TRBV2	-	TRBJ1-1	CASEVEGNTEAFF	TGTGCCAGCGAGGTTGAGGGGAACACTGAAGCTTTCTTT
-	TRBV20-1	-	TRBJ2-7	CSASPLVEQYF	TGCAGTGCCTCGCCCCTGGTCGAGCAGTACTTC
-	TRBV7-9	-	TRBJ1-5	CASSRDGTGPPQHF	TGTGCCAGCAGTCGTGACGGCACAGGTCCGCCCCAGCATTTT
many	TRBV10-3	TRBD1	TRBJ2-7	CAISVVGGEGYEQYF	TGTGCCATCAGTGTAGTAGGGGGCGAGGGTTACGAGCAGTACTTC
-	TRBV29-1	-	TRBJ1-1	CSVEDGGKGGLNTEAFF	TGCAGCGTTGAAGATGGGGGGAAGGGGGGCCTAAACACTGAAGCTTTCTTT
many	TRBV5-1	-	TRBJ2-3	CASSLGGSAGTDTQYF	TGCGCCAGCAGCTTGGGTGGCTCGGCGGGCACAGATACGCAGTATTTT
few	TRBV28	TRBD1	TRBJ1-1	CASGLQGRTFF	TGTGCCAGCGGATTACAGGGGCGAACTTTCTTT
many	TRBV29-1	TRBD1	TRBJ2-5	CSVRRDRLQETQYF	TGCAGCGTGCGAAGGGACAGGCTCCAAGAGACCCAGTACTTC
few	TRBV20-1	-	TRBJ1-2	CSAFDGVDYGYTF	TGCAGTGCTTTCGACGGAGTAGACTATGGCTACACCTTC
-	TRBV2	-	TRBJ2-7	CASRYGLAAYNEQYF	TGTGCCAGCAGATATGGACTGGCGGCCTACAATGAGCAGTACTTC
few	TRBV5-1	TRBD1	TRBJ1-6	CASSFTQGARSPLHF	TGCGCCAGCAGCTTCACACAGGGGGCACGGTCACCCCTCCACTTT
-	TRBV20-1	TRBD1	TRBJ1-1	CSARVTGQGFAEAFF	TGCAGTGCTAGAGTAACTGGACAGGGATTCGCTGAAGCTTTCTTT
once	TRBV7-2	-	TRBJ2-5	CASSLGSGVVAQYF	TGTGCCAGCAGCTTAGGTTCGGGGGTCGTGGCCCAGTACTTC
-	TRBV7-8	-	TRBJ1-2	CASSRWAGNGYTF	TGTGCCAGCAGCCGTTGGGCAGGGAATGGCTACACCTTC
few	TRBV10-3	-	TRBJ1-2	CAIKRAANYGYTF	TGTGCCATCAAGAGAGCGGCTAACTATGGCTACACCTTC
-	TRBV5-4	TRBD1	TRBJ1-2	CASARTGSNYGYTF	TGTGCCAGCGCACGGACAGGGAGTAACTATGGCTACACCTTC
-	TRBV5-1	TRBD2	TRBJ2-3	CASGASGGGTQYF	TGCGCCAGCGGGGCTAGCGGAGGTGGGACGCAGTATTTT
-	TRBV7-9	-	TRBJ1-2	CASSSTRLTANYGYTF	TGTGCCAGCAGCTCTACTCGATTGACTGCTAACTATGGCTACACCTTC
-	TRBV2	-	TRBJ2-5	CATRPQGAGGQETQYF	TGTGCCACCCGACCCCAGGGAGCAGGTGGGCAAGAGACCCAGTACTTC
many	TRBV9	-	TRBJ2-5	CASSVGPSGTAETQYF	TGTGCCAGCAGCGTAGGCCCCTCGGGGACGGCGGAGACCCAGTACTTC
-	TRBV7-8	-	TRBJ2-3	CASSPEAAFSTDTQYF	TGTGCCAGCAGCCCCGAGGCAGCGTTTAGCACAGATACGCAGTATTTT
-	TRBV5-1	-	TRBJ2-2	CASRDGGELFF	TGCGCCAGCAGAGACGGCGGGGAGCTGTTTTTT
few	TRBV7-3	TRBD1	TRBJ2-1	CASSLKGTGGNDEQFF	TGTGCCAGCAGCTTAAAGGGGACAGGGGGGAACGATGAGCAGTTCTTC
many	TRBV29-1	TRBD1	TRBJ1-2	CSVATGPNYGYTF	TGCAGCGTGGCGACAGGGCCTAACTATGGCTACACCTTC
-	TRBV20-1	-	TRBJ2-1	CSARGAPSYDEQFF	TGCAGTGCTAGAGGGGCCCCCTCCTACGACGAGCAGTTCTTC
-	TRBV7-8	-	TRBJ2-2	CASSPRQMRNTGELFF	TGTGCCAGCAGCCCGAGACAGATGAGGAACACCGGGGAGCTGTTTTTT